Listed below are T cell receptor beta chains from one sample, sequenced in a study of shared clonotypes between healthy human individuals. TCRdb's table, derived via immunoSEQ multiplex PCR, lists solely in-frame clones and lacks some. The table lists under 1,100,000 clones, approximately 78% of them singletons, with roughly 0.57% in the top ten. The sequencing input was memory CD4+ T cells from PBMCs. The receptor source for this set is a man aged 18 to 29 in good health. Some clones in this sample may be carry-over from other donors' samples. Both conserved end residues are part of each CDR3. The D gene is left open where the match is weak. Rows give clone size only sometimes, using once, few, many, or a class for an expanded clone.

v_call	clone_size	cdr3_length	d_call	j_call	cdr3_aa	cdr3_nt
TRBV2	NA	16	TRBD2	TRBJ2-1	CASCHPGTSVPYEQFF	TGTGCCAGCTGTCACCCGGGGACTAGCGTCCCATATGAGCAGTTCTTC
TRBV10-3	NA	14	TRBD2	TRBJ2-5	CAISEQAGAGMSYF	TGTGCCATCAGTGAGCAGGCGGGAGCGGGGATGAGCTACTTC
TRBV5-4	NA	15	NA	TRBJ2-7	CASSLGTPSSYEQYF	TGTGCCAGCAGCTTAGGGACACCCTCCTCCTACGAGCAGTACTTC
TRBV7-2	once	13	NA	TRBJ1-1	CASSKRLGTEAFF	TGTGCCAGCAGTAAACGGTTGGGCACTGAAGCTTTCTTT
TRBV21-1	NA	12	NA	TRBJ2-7	CASSKGTYEQYF	TGTGCCAGCAGCAAAGGGACCTACGAGCAGTACTTC
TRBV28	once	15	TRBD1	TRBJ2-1	CASSFGTGLSNEQFF	TGTGCCAGCAGTTTCGGGACAGGGTTAAGTAATGAGCAGTTCTTC
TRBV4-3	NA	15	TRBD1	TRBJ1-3	CASSQEKTGRNTIYF	TGCGCCAGCAGCCAAGAAAAGACAGGGCGAAACACCATATATTTT
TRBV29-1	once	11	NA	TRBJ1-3	CSAYSGNTIYF	TGCAGCGCTTACTCTGGAAACACCATATATTTT
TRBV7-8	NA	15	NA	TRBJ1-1	CASSPWGNTRAEAFF	TGTGCCAGCAGCCCGTGGGGAAATACCAGGGCTGAAGCTTTCTTT
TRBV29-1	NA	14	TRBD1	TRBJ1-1	CSVVSGTGESEAFF	TGCAGCGTAGTATCCGGGACAGGGGAAAGTGAAGCTTTCTTT
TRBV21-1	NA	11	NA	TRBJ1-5	CASSKAGVWHF	TGTGCCAGCAGCAAAGCGGGGGTTTGGCATTTT
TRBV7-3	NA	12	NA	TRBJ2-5	CASSDNGETQYF	TGTGCCAGCAGCGATAATGGGGAGACCCAGTACTTC
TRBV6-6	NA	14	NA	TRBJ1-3	CASSYGEAGNTIYF	TGTGCCAGCAGTTACGGGGAAGCTGGAAACACCATATATTTT
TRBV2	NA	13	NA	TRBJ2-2	CATCLANTGELFF	TGTGCCACATGTTTAGCGAACACCGGGGAGCTGTTTTTT
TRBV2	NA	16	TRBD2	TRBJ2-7	CASSVRTSGRAAEQYF	TGTGCCAGCAGTGTGAGGACTAGCGGGAGGGCCGCCGAGCAGTACTTC
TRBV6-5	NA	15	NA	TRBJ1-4	CASSLNRVPNEKLFF	TGTGCCAGCAGCCTCAACAGGGTCCCCAATGAAAAACTGTTTTTT
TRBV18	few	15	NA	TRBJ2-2	CASSPNMGRTGELFF	TGTGCCAGCTCACCCAATATGGGACGGACCGGGGAGCTGTTTTTT
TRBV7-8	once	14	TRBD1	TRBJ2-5	CASSPGQGQETQYF	TGTGCCAGCAGCCCTGGACAGGGCCAAGAGACCCAGTACTTC
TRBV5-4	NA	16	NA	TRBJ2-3	CASSLDVARPTDTQYF	TGTGCCAGCAGCTTGGACGTAGCCCGTCCCACAGATACGCAGTATTTT
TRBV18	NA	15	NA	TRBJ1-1	CASSPDWGRDTEAFF	TGTGCCAGCTCACCAGATTGGGGTAGGGACACTGAAGCTTTCTTT
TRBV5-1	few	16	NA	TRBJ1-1	CASSLGGSGKGTEAFF	TGCGCCAGCAGCTTGGGCGGTAGTGGAAAGGGGACTGAAGCTTTCTTT
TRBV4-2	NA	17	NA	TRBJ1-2	CASSSPPIRGGNYGYTF	TGTGCCAGCAGCTCACCCCCAATTAGGGGCGGAAACTATGGCTACACCTTC
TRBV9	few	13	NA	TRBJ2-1	CASSVSPNNEQFF	TGTGCCAGCAGCGTAAGCCCGAACAATGAGCAGTTCTTC
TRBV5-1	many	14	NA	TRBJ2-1	CASSLLGTYNEQFF	TGCGCCAGCAGCTTGTTGGGAACCTACAATGAGCAGTTCTTC
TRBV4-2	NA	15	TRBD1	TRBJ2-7	CASSPWTGASYEQYF	TGTGCCAGCAGCCCTTGGACAGGGGCCTCCTACGAGCAGTACTTC
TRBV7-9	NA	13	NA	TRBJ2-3	CASSPSGTDTQYF	TGTGCCAGCAGCCCTTCGGGGACAGATACGCAGTATTTT
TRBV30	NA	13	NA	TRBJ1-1	CAWSEASNTEAFF	TGTGCCTGGAGCGAGGCAAGCAACACTGAAGCTTTCTTT
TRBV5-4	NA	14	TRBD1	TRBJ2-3	CASSRQGAGDTQYF	TGTGCCAGCAGCCGACAGGGAGCAGGGGATACGCAGTATTTT
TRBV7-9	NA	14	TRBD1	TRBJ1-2	CASSVWDRDYGYTF	TGTGCCAGCAGCGTCTGGGACAGGGACTATGGCTACACCTTC
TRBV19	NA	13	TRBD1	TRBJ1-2	CASRGDRVDGYTF	TGTGCCAGTAGGGGGGACAGGGTTGATGGCTACACCTTC
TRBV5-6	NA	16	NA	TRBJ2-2	CASSPRGLAYSGELFF	TGTGCCAGCAGCCCACGGGGCCTAGCTTACTCCGGGGAGCTGTTTTTT
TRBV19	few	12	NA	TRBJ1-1	CASKSRVTEAFF	TGTGCCAGTAAATCCCGGGTCACTGAAGCTTTCTTT
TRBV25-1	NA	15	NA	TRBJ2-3	CASSDGTIRADTQYF	TGTGCCAGCAGTGACGGGACCATTCGGGCGGATACGCAGTATTTT
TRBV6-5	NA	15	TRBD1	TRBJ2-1	CASSYQGTGVNEQFF	TGTGCCAGCAGTTACCAAGGGACAGGGGTCAATGAGCAGTTCTTC
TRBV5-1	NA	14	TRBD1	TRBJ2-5	CASSPGQGQETQYF	TGCGCCAGCAGCCCGGGACAGGGACAAGAGACCCAGTACTTC
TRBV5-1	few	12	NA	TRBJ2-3	CASSPPADTQYF	TGCGCCAGCAGTCCACCCGCGGATACGCAGTATTTT
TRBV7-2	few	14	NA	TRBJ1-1	CASSFQAGDTEAFF	TGTGCCAGCAGCTTTCAGGCCGGGGACACTGAAGCTTTCTTT
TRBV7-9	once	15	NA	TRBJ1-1	CASIHTGASSTEAFF	TGTGCCAGCATCCATACTGGGGCCTCGAGTACTGAAGCTTTCTTT
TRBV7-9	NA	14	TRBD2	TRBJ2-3	CASSRSGSTDTQYF	TGTGCCAGCAGCCGTAGCGGGTCCACAGATACGCAGTATTTT
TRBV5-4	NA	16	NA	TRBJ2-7	CASSSKSGLSSYEQYF	TGTGCCAGCAGCTCGAAAAGCGGGCTGTCTTCCTACGAGCAGTACTTC
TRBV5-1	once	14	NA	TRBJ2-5	CASKDVGGGETQYF	TGCGCCAGCAAGGACGTGGGAGGAGGGGAGACCCAGTACTTC
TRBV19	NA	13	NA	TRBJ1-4	CASSLTDRKKLFF	TGTGCCAGTAGCCTGACTGACAGGAAAAAACTGTTTTTT
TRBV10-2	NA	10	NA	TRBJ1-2	CASGGDGYTF	TGCGCCAGCGGGGGGGATGGCTACACCTTC
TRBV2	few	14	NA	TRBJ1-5	CASSGQVLNQPQHF	TGTGCCAGCAGTGGACAGGTCCTGAATCAGCCCCAGCATTTT
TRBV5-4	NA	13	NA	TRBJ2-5	CASSFPPGETQYF	TGTGCCAGCAGCTTCCCCCCGGGGGAGACCCAGTACTTC
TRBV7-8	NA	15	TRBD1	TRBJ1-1	CASRPIGQGITEAFF	TGTGCCAGCAGACCGATTGGACAGGGGATCACTGAAGCTTTCTTT
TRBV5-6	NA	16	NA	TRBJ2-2	CASSLEETGNTGELFF	TGTGCCAGCAGCTTAGAGGAGACAGGGAACACCGGGGAGCTGTTTTTT
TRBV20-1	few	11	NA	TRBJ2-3	CSAPRTDTQYF	TGCAGTGCTCCCCGGACAGATACGCAGTATTTT
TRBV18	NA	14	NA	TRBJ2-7	CASSPRIGSYEQYF	TGTGCCAGCTCACCACGTATAGGGTCCTACGAGCAGTACTTC
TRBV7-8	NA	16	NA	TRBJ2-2	CASSPLSGTVPGELFF	TGTGCCAGCAGCCCCCTCTCGGGGACCGTCCCTGGGGAGCTGTTTTTT
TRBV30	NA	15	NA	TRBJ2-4	CAWSGGGLAKNIQYF	TGTGCCTGGAGTGGAGGGGGACTAGCCAAAAACATTCAGTACTTC
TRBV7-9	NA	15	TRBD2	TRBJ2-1	CASSPIAGGYNEQFF	TGTGCCAGCAGCCCGATAGCGGGAGGATATAATGAGCAGTTCTTC
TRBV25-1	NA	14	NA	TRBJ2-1	CASSAPGGRNEQFF	TGTGCCAGCAGTGCCCCAGGAGGCAGGAATGAGCAGTTCTTC
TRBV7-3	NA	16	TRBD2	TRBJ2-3	CASSTHGSSGADTQYF	TGTGCCAGCAGCACCCACGGTTCTAGCGGAGCAGATACGCAGTATTTT
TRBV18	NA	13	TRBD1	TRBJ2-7	CASSPGQGDEQYF	TGTGCCAGCTCACCAGGACAGGGGGACGAGCAGTACTTC
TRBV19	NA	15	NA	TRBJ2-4	CASSMQGSPKNIQYF	TGTGCCAGTAGTATGCAGGGGTCCCCAAAAAACATTCAGTACTTC
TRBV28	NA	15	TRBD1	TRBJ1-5	CASSLLTGGVQPQHF	TGTGCCAGCAGTTTACTAACAGGGGGCGTCCAGCCCCAGCATTTT
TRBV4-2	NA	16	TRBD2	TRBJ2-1	CASSQDSSGNYNEQFF	TGTGCCAGCAGCCAAGATAGTAGCGGGAATTACAATGAGCAGTTCTTC
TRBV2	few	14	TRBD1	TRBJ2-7	CASTGTGAIHEQYF	TGTGCCAGCACCGGGACAGGGGCTATCCACGAGCAGTACTTC